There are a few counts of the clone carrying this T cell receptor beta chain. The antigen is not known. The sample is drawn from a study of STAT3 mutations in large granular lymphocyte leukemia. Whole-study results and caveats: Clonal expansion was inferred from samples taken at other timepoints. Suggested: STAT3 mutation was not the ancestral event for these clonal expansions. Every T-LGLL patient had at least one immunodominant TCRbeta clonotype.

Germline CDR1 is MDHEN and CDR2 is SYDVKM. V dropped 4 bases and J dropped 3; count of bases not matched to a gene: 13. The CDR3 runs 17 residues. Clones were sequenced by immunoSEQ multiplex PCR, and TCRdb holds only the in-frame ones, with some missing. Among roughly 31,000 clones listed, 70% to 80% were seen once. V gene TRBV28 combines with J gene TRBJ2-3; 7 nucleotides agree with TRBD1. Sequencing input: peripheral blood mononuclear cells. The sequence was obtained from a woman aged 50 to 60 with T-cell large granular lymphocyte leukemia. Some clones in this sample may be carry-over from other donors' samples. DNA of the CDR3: TGTGCCAGCAGTTCCCTCGACAGGGTCAGTTTAACAGATACGCAGTATTTT. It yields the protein CASSSLDRVSLTDTQYF.